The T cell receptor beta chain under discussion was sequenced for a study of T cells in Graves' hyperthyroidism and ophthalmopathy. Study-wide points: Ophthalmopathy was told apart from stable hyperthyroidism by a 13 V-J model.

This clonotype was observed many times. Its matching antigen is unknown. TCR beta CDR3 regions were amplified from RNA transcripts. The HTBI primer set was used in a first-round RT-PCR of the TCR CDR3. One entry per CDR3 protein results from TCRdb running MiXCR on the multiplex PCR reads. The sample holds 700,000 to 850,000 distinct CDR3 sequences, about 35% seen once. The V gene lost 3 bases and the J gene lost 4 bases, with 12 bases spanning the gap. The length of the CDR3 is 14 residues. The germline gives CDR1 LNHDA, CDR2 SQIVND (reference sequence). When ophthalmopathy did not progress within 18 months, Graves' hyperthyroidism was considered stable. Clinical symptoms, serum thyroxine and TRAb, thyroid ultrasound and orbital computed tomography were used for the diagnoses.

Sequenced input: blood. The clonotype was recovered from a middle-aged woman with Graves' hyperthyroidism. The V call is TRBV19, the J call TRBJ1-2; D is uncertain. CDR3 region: CASSMGGLVYGYTF. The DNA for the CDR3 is TGTGCCAGTAGTATGGGAGGACTAGTCTATGGCTACACCTTC.